These 16 T cell receptor beta chains were sequenced from one sample in a study of T cells in Graves' hyperthyroidism and ophthalmopathy (dated by TCRdb to between 2017 and 2020). The library was made by multiplex PCR. The sequencing machine was an Illumina HiSeq 2000. The TCR beta CDR3 regions were amplified from the RNA transcripts. The first round of RT-PCR for the TCR CDR3 was performed with the HTBI primer set and the Qiagen OneStep RT-PCR kit. TCRdb applied fastp at Q25 and MiXCR to the public reads, then kept only in-frame beta chains. CDR3 protein duplicates are merged, each entry listing the most common genes and DNA. This sample gives about 570,000 distinct CDR3 sequences in total; around 15% of them show up just once. About 15% of the sample comes from the top ten. The sequenced material came from blood. These receptors were taken from a woman aged 40 to 50 with Graves' hyperthyroidism.

This clonotype was detected many times. The J gene is TRBJ1-6, the V gene TRBV5-5; 9 bases align to TRBD1. The germline V gene encodes CDR1 SGHKS and CDR2 YYEKEE (reference sequence). The CDR3 covers 15 residues. V shed 0 bases and J 7 bases; nucleotides not matched to a gene: 2. CDR3 sequence: CASSLVGQGNSPLHF. CDR3 sequence (DNA): TGTGCCAGCAGCTTGGTGGGACAGGGCAATTCACCCCTCCACTTT.

J is TRBJ2-1 and V is TRBV7-2, with 10 bases fitting TRBD2. The CDR3 runs 16 residues. CDR1 and CDR2 (germline): SGHTA, FQGNSA. The trim removed 1 base at V and 9 bases at J, leaving 9 bases unmatched. In nucleotides, the CDR3 is TGTGCCAGCAGCTTAGGGGCTAGCGGGAGTATGAGTGAGCAGTTCTTC. Translating it yields CASSLGASGSMSEQFF.

The chain couples TRBV12-3 or TRBV12-4 to TRBJ1-1; perhaps TRBD1 as D (6 bases). Between the trimmed V and J ends, which lost 7 bases and 7 bases, there was a span of 16 bases. The CDR3 extends over 13 amino acids. The CDR3 loop reads CASKTTRGGEAFF. As DNA, the CDR3 is TGTGCCAGCAAAACAACTAGGGGGGGTGAAGCTTTCTTT.

This clonotype was counted ten times or more. The V gene is TRBV30, the J gene TRBJ1-2; no clear D gene. This CDR3 region has 13 residues. V dropped 6 bases and J dropped 3 bases, with 14 bases sitting between them. CDR1 and CDR2 from the germline V gene are GTSNPN and SVGIG (reference sequence). CDR3 amino acids: CACTPLEDYGYTF. The CDR3 DNA sequence: TGTGCCTGTACACCCCTCGAAGACTATGGCTACACCTTC.

This clonotype was seen a handful of times. V usage is TRBV6-5 and J usage is TRBJ2-1; 9 bases line up with TRBD1. The CDR3 contains 16 residues. Germline CDR1 is MNHEY and CDR2 is SVGAGI. With 2 bases clipped from V and 4 bases from J, the junction kept 6 bases outside the gene matches. In nucleotides, the CDR3 is TGTGCCAGCAGTTACCAGGGGACAGGGTCGTACAATGAGCAGTTCTTC. Its translation is CASSYQGTGSYNEQFF.

The chain links TRBV30 to TRBJ1-2; no reliable D call. Per germline, CDR1 GTSNPN and CDR2 SVGIG (reference sequence). The length of the CDR3 is 16 residues. V was pared by 2 bases and J by 6 bases, with 22 bases between. The CDR3 DNA is TGTGCCTGGAGTAAACCCCGGCTGGGCAGGTATAATGGCTACACCTTC. Its protein product is CAWSKPRLGRYNGYTF. Based on the CDR3 plus reference TRBV30 and TRBJ1-2, the full variable domain is SQTIHQWPATLVQPVGSPLSLECTVEGTSNPNLYWYRQAAGRGLQLLFYSVGIGQISSEVPQNLSASRPQDRQFILSSKKLLLSDSGFYLCAWSKPRLGRYNGYTFGSGTRLTVV.

This clonotype was seen ten or more times. The chain has TRBV30 and TRBJ1-2; D may be TRBD1 (6 bases). V was clipped by 0 bases and J by 2 bases, with 10 bases between them. CDR1 is GTSNPN and CDR2 is SVGIG in the germline V gene (reference sequence). The length of the CDR3 is 14 residues. CDR3 nucleotides: TGTGCCTGGAGTGTAGGGGGAGGGAACTATGGCTACACCTTC. Encoded protein: CAWSVGGGNYGYTF.

The CDR3 sequence is CSASVPADTQYF. The CDR3 DNA is TGCAGTGCTAGTGTACCTGCAGATACGCAGTATTTT. The rearrangement joins TRBV20-1 to TRBJ2-3; no definite D call. V was clipped by 3 bases and J by 4 bases, with 8 bases between them. This CDR3 comprises 12 residues. The germline gives CDR1 DFQATT, CDR2 SNEGSKA (reference sequence).

This clonotype was detected a few times. This may arise from a read error, as a much more abundant clone is one base away. This chain joins TRBV7-2 and TRBJ2-5; 9 positions match TRBD1. The V segment lost 5 bases and the J segment 5 bases; nucleotides outside the gene matches: 15. Looked up from germline, CDR1 is SGHTA and CDR2 is FQGNSA. There are 17 residues in the CDR3. The CDR3 nucleotides read TGTGCCAGCAGCCAATATGCGCTAGACAGGGGGGGGGAGACCCAGTACTTC. This codes for CASSQYALDRGGETQYF.

Many counts were recorded for this clonotype. The chain is built from TRBV3-1 and TRBJ2-2; D is perhaps TRBD2 (6 bases). Trimming took 2 bases from V and 4 from J, leaving 8 bases between them. Germline CDR1 reads LGHDT; CDR2 reads YNNKEL (reference sequence). This CDR3 is 14 amino acids long. The CDR3 DNA is TGTGCCAGCAGCCAACGGGGAGGCACCGGGGAGCTGTTTTTT. This gives the protein CASSQRGGTGELFF.

Many counts were recorded for this clonotype. The rearrangement uses TRBV3-1 and TRBJ1-6; tentative D call: TRBD1 (5 bases). The CDR3 totals 16 residues. Germline V gene data show CDR1 as LGHDT and CDR2 as YNNKEL (reference sequence). V shed 4 bases and J shed 7 bases, with 17 bases lying between them. Written as DNA, the CDR3 is TGTGCCAGCAGCCGGTCCGGGACGGCGGCCAATTCACCCCTCCACTTT. Amino acids: CASSRSGTAANSPLHF.

This chain connects TRBV19 to TRBJ2-5; D gene uncertain. The germline CDR1 and CDR2 sequences are LNHDA and SQIVND (reference sequence). The CDR3 is 14 residues long. Deletions cut 6 bases from V and 1 base from J, with 12 bases between. The CDR3 nucleotides read TGTGCCAGTAGGCCCTGGAATCTCCAAGAGACCCAGTACTTC. This translates into CASRPWNLQETQYF.

This clonotype was detected ten times or more. The chain couples TRBV10-3 to TRBJ2-7; 9 nucleotides match TRBD1. CDR1 and CDR2 from the germline V gene are ENHRY and SYGVKD. CDR3 length: 14 amino acids. With V trimmed by 3 bases and J by 4 bases, 4 bases remained unmatched. CDR3 in DNA: TGTGCCATCAGTGACCCCGGGACAGGGTACGAGCAGTACTTC. Translating it yields CAISDPGTGYEQYF.

This clonotype showed up many times. This rearrangement joins TRBV5-6 to TRBJ2-5; no definite D call. Trimming removed 0 bases from V and 2 bases from J, with 14 bases in between. The CDR3 spans 16 residues. CDR1 and CDR2 (germline): SGHDT, YYEEEE. Written as DNA, the CDR3 is TGTGCCAGCAGCTTGGTAGGGTCAACCACTCAAGAGACCCAGTACTTC. Its translation: CASSLVGSTTQETQYF.

The rearrangement links TRBV29-1 to TRBJ2-7, with D perhaps matching TRBD1 (6 bases). Germline V CDR1 and CDR2: SQVTM, ANQGSEA. This CDR3 region has 13 residues. V was trimmed by 1 base and J by 2 bases, leaving 9 bases between them. CDR3 nucleotide sequence: TGCAGCGTTGAAGGAGGGACACCCTACGAGCAGTACTTC. Translated, it gives CSVEGGTPYEQYF.

This clonotype occurred a few times. V is TRBV24-1 and J is TRBJ1-1; D possibly corresponds to TRBD1 (5 bases). V lost 5 bases to trimming and J lost 2 bases, with 14 bases between them. CDR1 is KGHDR, CDR2 SFDVKD, per germline. This CDR3 is built from 15 residues. The CDR3 bases are TGTGCCACCAGTGCCGGGACGGGAAAAAACACTGAAGCTTTCTTT. Its translation: CATSAGTGKNTEAFF.